This TCR beta chain comes out of a study of OX40 agonist ivuxolimab in advanced cancers. Background on the study: In this trial design, patients received ivuxolimab intravenously at 0.01 to 10 mg/kg every 2 weeks.

Findings and limits, study-wide: There were, on average, more expanded clones in CD8+ T cells than in CD4+.

Sequencing used immunoSEQ multiplex PCR; TCRdb keeps in-frame clones, though not all of them. Of 35,000 to 45,000 clones listed, more than 70% are singletons. In regard to this clone: Its antigen is unknown.

CDR3 length: 11 residues. The V and J ends lost 3 bases and 8 bases respectively, with 5 bases between them. Per germline, CDR1 SGHNT and CDR2 YENEEA. This clonotype was sampled from an adult with an advanced solid tumor such as melanoma, head and neck, liver or kidney cancer. The sample was CD4+ or CD8+ T cells sorted from blood, taken in a trial of the OX40 agonist ivuxolimab. V usage is TRBV11-3 and J usage is TRBJ2-1; D ambiguous. The CDR3 is CASSFLHEQFF. CDR3 DNA sequence: TGTGCCAGCAGCTTCCTCCATGAGCAGTTCTTC.